Listed below are T cell receptor beta chains from one sample, sequenced in a study of stem cell transplantation in POMP-related autoinflammatory disease. Measured with immunoSEQ multiplex PCR; TCRdb has only the in-frame clones, and not every one. The table includes 20,000 to 30,000 clones, approximately 85% detected once. Specimen: CD4+ T cells from PBMCs, collected before stem cell transplantation. The receptors originated from a human donor with POMP-related autoinflammation and immune dysregulation (PRAID). Both conserved end residues are trimmed from each CDR3. A D gene is named only where the DNA matches it firmly.

>TRBV27|TRBD1|TRBJ1-3
ASSPDYRPRDSETGNTIY
>TRBV28|-|TRBJ1-4
ASSSDSLNEKLF
>TRBV18|TRBD1|TRBJ1-1
ASSTGQGNTEAF
>TRBV5-1|TRBD2|TRBJ2-1
ASSSGLAGAPTSYNEQF
>TRBV15|TRBD1|TRBJ2-7
ATRATGGKSVQY
>TRBV28|TRBD2|TRBJ2-2
ASSHHSSGRVDPGELF
>TRBV27|-|TRBJ1-2
ASSRAGGDGYT
>TRBV5-4|-|TRBJ2-5
ASSLVNQETQY
>TRBV28|-|TRBJ1-1
ASIPGTDLEAF
>TRBV5-4|-|TRBJ2-4
ASSLDMENIQY
>TRBV7-9|-|TRBJ1-1
ASGPGGRITEGAF
>TRBV15|TRBD1|TRBJ1-2
ATSRPGTGGNGYT
>TRBV6-1|TRBD1|TRBJ1-5
ASNLDRGNQPQH
>TRBV29-1|TRBD1|TRBJ2-7
SATVTGYEQY
>TRBV6-1|TRBD2|TRBJ2-5
ASGGLAGGPETQY
>TRBV30|-|TRBJ1-2
AWSQWGGYT
>TRBV29-1|-|TRBJ1-4
SGRDGEKLF
>TRBV30|-|TRBJ1-1
AWSATRSYRRGWGTEAF
>TRBV5-1|-|TRBJ1-5
ASSLRGLVNQPQH
>TRBV5-1|-|TRBJ1-6
ASSLGGRLGNSPLH
>TRBV5-1|TRBD2|TRBJ2-2
ASSLLAGGPRDTGELF
>TRBV2|-|TRBJ2-1
ASSDVAGHLYNEQF
>TRBV5-1|-|TRBJ2-2
ASSPIAGTTAGELF
>TRBV7-8|-|TRBJ1-2
ASVDPGYRYT
>TRBV13|TRBD1|TRBJ1-2
ASSPRQGAYT
>TRBV29-1|-|TRBJ1-1
SVGAGVTEAF
>TRBV7-9|TRBD2|TRBJ2-1
ASSPPTSGRDEQF
>TRBV21-1|-|TRBJ1-1
ASPRRGARTEAF
>TRBV5-1|-|-
ASSLAERRGYEQY
>TRBV5-4|-|TRBJ2-7
ASSFLGEQY
>TRBV30|-|TRBJ1-1
AWSVPGGVRNTEAF
>TRBV19|-|TRBJ1-1
ASSILGDTEAF
>TRBV5-1|-|TRBJ1-5
ASSLGPQPPQPQH
>TRBV6-1|-|TRBJ2-7
ASSEAGSEQY
>TRBV25-1|-|TRBJ2-1
ASSDPRRSSYNEQF
>TRBV2|-|TRBJ2-3
ASSELGNTDTQY
>TRBV6-1|-|TRBJ2-2
ASSDLMFTGELF
>TRBV5-1|TRBD2|TRBJ2-1
ASSLRRRLAGWASYNEQF
>TRBV6-1|TRBD2|TRBJ2-3
ASSPGLAVTDTQY
>TRBV10-1|-|TRBJ2-2
ASSGRAQGELF
>TRBV11-3|TRBD1|TRBJ1-2
ASSLVPGQSSRGYT
>TRBV7-8|TRBD2|TRBJ2-2
ASSLVAGGPGGELF
>TRBV5-1|TRBD2|TRBJ2-7
ASSSTSGGSYEQY
>TRBV9|TRBD2|TRBJ2-5
ASSRGLAGAETQY